What follows describes a single T cell receptor (beta chain). V lost 6 bases to trimming and J lost 3 bases, with 16 bases between them. Germline lookup yields CDR1 DFQATT and CDR2 SNEGSKA (reference sequence). The CDR3 has 14 amino acids. This entry comes from a study of T cells in Graves' hyperthyroidism and ophthalmopathy. The investigators amplified TCR beta CDR3 regions from RNA transcripts. Researchers ran a first-round RT-PCR on the TCR CDR3 using the HTBI primer set. TCRdb re-called the multiplex PCR reads with MiXCR, one entry per CDR3 protein. The sample lists about 620,000 distinct CDR3 sequences; about a sixth were seen once. Fresh 10 ml peripheral blood yielded PBMCs.

The chain recombines TRBV20-1 with TRBJ2-3, with D possibly matching TRBD2 (6 bases). The sample was blood. The source of this sequence is a woman aged 25 to 39 with Graves' hyperthyroidism. CDR3 residues: CSAFRESGTDTQYF. The DNA of the CDR3 is TGCAGTGCCTTCCGGGAGAGTGGAACAGATACGCAGTATTTT.